This T cell receptor (beta chain) derives from a study of cytomegalovirus exposure and HLA in healthy donors. Study outcomes and limitations: Being indistinguishable, some V segments were excluded, TRBV6-2 and TRBV6-3 among them.

The V end lost 5 bases, the J end lost 3 bases, and 13 bases lay between the germline ends. This CDR3 is built from 15 residues. Germline lookup yields CDR1 MNHEY and CDR2 SVGAGI. 13 Jbeta primers and 60 Vbeta primers were used for the PCR. Only in-frame clones appear in the TCRdb table, and some are missing; sequencing was by immunoSEQ multiplex PCR. The sample has approximately 260,000 clones, roughly 91% seen once. Details on this clone: Antigen specificity is unknown.

The sequenced sample consisted of PBMCs. The TCR comes from a girl aged 2 to 9 in good health and CMV-seronegative. This chain joins TRBV6-5 and TRBJ1-4; D is ambiguous. CDR3 amino acids: CASSPLGDSNEKLFF. The CDR3 region has the DNA TGTGCCAGCAGTCCCCTGGGAGATTCTAATGAAAAACTGTTTTTT.